This TCR beta chain was found in a study of blood T cell repertoires in COVID-19. Study at large: Nucleic acid was either cDNA or gDNA, and it came from T cells, B-cell-depleted T cells, or PBMCs.

Seattle patients were enrolled during active infection and followed longitudinally. Germline CDR1 reads SGHVS; CDR2 reads FQNEAQ. V dropped 5 bases and J dropped 0; count of bases not matched to a gene: 5. The CDR3 is made up of 16 amino acids. Original handling: For nucleated cells, counts were estimated from reference gene primer amplification. Produced via immunoSEQ multiplex PCR; TCRdb's table is partial and in-frame only. V and J calls and clone size follow that table, whereas D and trimming were derived from the DNA. The sample holds a few hundred thousand clones; roughly nine tenths are singletons and the top ten take approximately 2.9%.

This TCR was sampled from a woman aged 30 to 39 with COVID-19, enrolled during active disease. Specimen: peripheral blood. The chain employs TRBV7-8 and TRBJ2-1; 9 bases line up with TRBD2. CDR3 sequence: CASSPISGSSYNEQFF. CDR3 coding DNA: TGTGCCAGCAGCCCGATTAGCGGGAGCTCCTACAATGAGCAGTTCTTC.